This T cell receptor (beta chain) originates from a study of post-analysis software for immune sequencing data. Findings and limits, study-wide: Compared with controls, patients had more of roughly 5 TRBV segments, including TRBV5-6, TRBV5-1 and TRBV20-1. When compared against controls, multiple sclerosis patients showed significantly lower normalized Chao1 diversity.

Prepared libraries of TCR beta cDNA carried unique molecular identifiers. Each sample of about 0.95 to 11 million input T cells yielded about 500,000 cDNA molecules, so each molecule approximated one T cell. TCRdb reprocessed the PCR reads via MiXCR and lists one record per CDR3 protein. The table lists hundreds of thousands of distinct CDR3 sequences, roughly 27% of them singletons. This clonotype was observed a few times. Its target is not known. The CDR3 runs 14 residues. CDR1 and CDR2 from the germline V gene are LGHNA and YSLEER. The V end lost 4 bases, the J end lost 5 bases, and 14 bases lay between the germline ends.

The clonotype originates from a girl between 10 and 17 years old with multiple sclerosis. V is TRBV4-3 and J is TRBJ1-1; D is undetermined. Sample: blood. CDR3 DNA sequence: TGCGCCAGCAGCCCCGGAATGTTGGGGACTGAAGCTTTCTTT. Encoded protein: CASSPGMLGTEAFF.